This T cell receptor beta chain was recovered during a study of OX40 agonist ivuxolimab in advanced cancers. Study-wide findings and caveats: Clonal expansion from baseline to week 6 occurred in both CD4+ and CD8+ T cells. In the expanded peripheral T cells, antigen specificity was never determined.

This clone was seen only a few times. Its target is not known. Assay used: immunoSEQ multiplex PCR; TCRdb lists only in-frame clones, some missing. The sample yields 20,000 to 25,000 clones, more than 65% seen once. Germline V gene lookup returns CDR1 KGHSH and CDR2 LQKENI. The CDR3 extends over 16 amino acids. Trimming shortened V by 6 bases and J by 3 bases, and 17 bases separated the two germline ends. The sequence came from an adult with an advanced solid tumor such as melanoma, head and neck, liver or kidney cancer. This sequence joins TRBV18 and TRBJ1-4; no definite D call. The source material was CD4+ or CD8+ T cells sorted from blood, sampled in a trial of the OX40 agonist ivuxolimab. Here the CDR3 DNA reads TGTGCCAGCTCCCCAGACCATTCCGGGTCTAATGAAAAACTGTTTTTT. It yields the protein CASSPDHSGSNEKLFF.